This T cell receptor (beta chain) was found in a study of glioma-infiltrating T cells. Whole-study context: Before surgery, glioma patients received dexamethasone for at most six days.

Amplification of TCR alpha and beta CDR3 regions from RNA used iRepertoire nested multiplex PCR. Tissue mRNA or PBMC total RNA, 100-400 ng, went into one-step reverse transcription and amplification. TCRdb reprocessed the multiplex PCR reads via MiXCR and lists one record per CDR3 protein. In the table there are roughly 350,000 distinct CDR3 sequences, roughly two fifths of which are singletons. General study findings and limits: Shared blood CDR3 signature motifs marked patients with low tissue-blood divergence.

Per germline, CDR1 SEHNR and CDR2 FQNEAQ (reference sequence). The CDR3 length is 16 residues. Trimming removed 4 bases from V and 4 bases from J; junction bases left unmatched: 13. On this clonotype: No antigen is known for it.

The chain couples TRBV7-9 to TRBJ2-7; TRBD2 matches at 7 bases. The sequence was collected from a human donor with low-grade glioma or glioblastoma, undergoing nonglioma brain surgery, or in good health (not recorded which). The sequenced sample was glioma tissue, nonneoplastic brain tissue, or PBMCs (not recorded which). As DNA, the CDR3 is TGTGCCAGCAGCTCGGGACTGGCGGGAGAGGTTTACGAGCAGTACTTC. This gives the protein CASSSGLAGEVYEQYF.